This T cell receptor beta chain derives from a study of shared clonotypes between healthy human individuals. Germline assignment: CDR1 KGHSH and CDR2 LQKENI. This CDR3 contains 14 residues. Trimming pared 2 bases from V and 5 bases from J, leaving 12 bases between. Sequenced by immunoSEQ multiplex PCR; TCRdb stores in-frame clones only, minus some. The data contain about 2.3 million clones, 85% to 95% of them singletons. This receptor was taken from a man aged 18 to 29 in good health. Some clones in this sample may be carry-over from other donors' samples. The chain employs TRBV18 and TRBJ2-5; D might be TRBD1 or TRBD2, each matching 5 bases. What was sequenced was naive CD4+ T cells from PBMCs. The sample's subset: CD45RA+ positively selected. The CDR3 region is CASSPGTLGETQYF. The CDR3 coding sequence is TGTGCCAGCTCACCAGGGACCCTAGGGGAGACCCAGTACTTC.